This T cell receptor (beta chain) was recorded in a study of siplizumab effects on memory and regulatory T cells. Remarks on this clone: The antigen is not known.

The CDR3 is 13 residues long. Trimming shortened V by 5 bases and J by 8 bases, and 15 bases separated the two germline ends. From germline, CDR1 is MNHNY and CDR2 SVGAGI (reference sequence). Study-wide results and limits: Sequences that were alloreactive and traceable to unstimulated CD4+ memory cells were significantly reduced by siplizumab. With siplizumab, mappable alloreactive CD4+ clones averaged roughly 64% Treg-derived, versus roughly 25% in controls.

The protocol was immunoSEQ multiplex PCR, while the TCRdb copy is restricted to in-frame clones and leaves out a portion. This sample carries 90,000 to 130,000 clones, more than 90% of them seen once, and the ten largest clones take 1.3%. This chain connects TRBV6-6 to TRBJ1-2, with D possibly being TRBD1 (5 bases). Sequencing was performed on CD4+ T cells sorted from blood. The sequence was obtained from a human donor in good health. The CDR3 nucleotides are TGTGCCAGCAGTGACCGGGGGTTGAGGGGCTACACCTTC. Protein product: CASSDRGLRGYTF.